This entry concerns a single T cell receptor (beta chain). The sample comes from a study of spatial heterogeneity in lung cancer. About the study: Beta-chain sequences consistently outnumbered alpha-chain sequences in detection.

Each TCR cDNA molecule carried a unique molecular identifier. A single record per CDR3 protein comes from TCRdb applying MiXCR to the 5' RACE reads. The table records some 87,000 distinct CDR3 sequences, approximately 8.5% of them present only once. Documented time point: sample taken at primary tumor resection. From tumor, nontumor lung or frozen PBMC, whole RNA was taken unsorted for sequencing. Samples were obtained from roughly 65 donors, all untreated early-stage non-small cell lung cancer patients. Sample: PBMCs, taken at surgery. This clonotype originated in a male donor with early-stage non-small cell lung cancer.

The CDR3 bases are TGTGCCAGCAGTTACCCGACAGGGTCGGGTCTGAACACTGAAGCTTTCTTT. This encodes CASSYPTGSGLNTEAFF. The genes are TRBV6-2 or TRBV6-3 and TRBJ1-1; 7 positions agree with TRBD1. V lost 2 bases to trimming and J lost 0 bases; unmatched junction nucleotides: 9. CDR1 MNHEY and CDR2 SVGEGT come from the germline V gene. This CDR3 region has 17 residues.